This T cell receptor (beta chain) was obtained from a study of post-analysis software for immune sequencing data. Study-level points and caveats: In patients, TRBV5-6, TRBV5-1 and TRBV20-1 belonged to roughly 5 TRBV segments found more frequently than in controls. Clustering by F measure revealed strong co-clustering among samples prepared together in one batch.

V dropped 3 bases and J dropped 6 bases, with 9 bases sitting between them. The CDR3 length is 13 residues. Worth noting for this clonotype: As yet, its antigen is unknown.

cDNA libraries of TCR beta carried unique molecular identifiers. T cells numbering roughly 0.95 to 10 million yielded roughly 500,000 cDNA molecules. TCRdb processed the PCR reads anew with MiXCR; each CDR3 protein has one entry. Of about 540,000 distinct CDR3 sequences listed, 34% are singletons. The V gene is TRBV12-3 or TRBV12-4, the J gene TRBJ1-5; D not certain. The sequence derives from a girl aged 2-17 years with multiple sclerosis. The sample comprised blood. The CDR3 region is CASSFDPTQPQHF. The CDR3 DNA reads TGTGCCAGCAGTTTCGACCCGACTCAGCCCCAGCATTTT.